The 19 T cell receptor beta chains given below trace back to one sample, sequenced in a study of OX40 agonist ivuxolimab in advanced cancers. TCRdb's copy holds only in-frame clones and misses some; the assay was immunoSEQ multiplex PCR. The sample lists roughly 80,000 clones; around 86% were seen once. Sequencing used CD4+ or CD8+ T cells sorted from blood, obtained in a trial of the OX40 agonist ivuxolimab. These receptors all come from an adult with an advanced solid tumor such as melanoma, head and neck, liver or kidney cancer.

V and J are TRBV28 and TRBJ2-1, with D unclear. This CDR3 comprises 12 residues. Trimming stripped 4 bases from V and 6 bases from J, with 7 bases between. Looked up from germline, CDR1 is MDHEN and CDR2 is SYDVKM. The CDR3 here is CASSSIPNEQFF. CDR3 nucleotide sequence: TGTGCCAGCAGTTCAATCCCCAATGAGCAGTTCTTC.

The chain uses TRBV9 and TRBJ2-3; 9 bases are a match to TRBD2. Trimming cost V 1 base and J 4 bases; bases outside gene matches: 7. Germline CDR1 reads SGDLS; CDR2 reads YYNGEE. The CDR3 is 16 residues long. This chain's CDR3 is CASSVKSSGSSDTQYF. The DNA of the CDR3 is TGTGCCAGCAGCGTAAAAAGTAGCGGGAGCTCAGATACGCAGTATTTT.

The chain recombines TRBV28 with TRBJ1-2; D call uncertain. CDR1 and CDR2 from the germline V gene are MDHEN and SYDVKM. V dropped 5 bases and J dropped 1 base, with 17 bases sitting between them. This CDR3 is 16 amino acids long. CDR3 nucleotides: TGTGCCAGCAGTACCCCGTTAGGGTCCAATAACTATGGCTACACCTTC. It is translated as CASSTPLGSNNYGYTF.

The chain joins TRBV7-2 to TRBJ2-5, with TRBD1 matching over 7 bases. This CDR3 is 15 amino acids long. CDR1 is SGHTA, CDR2 FQGNSA, per germline. The ends lost 5 bases at V and 1 base at J; junction bases unmatched: 7. The CDR3 DNA reads TGTGCCAGCAGCCCCCTCAGGGGGACCCAAGAGACCCAGTACTTC. Translation: CASSPLRGTQETQYF.

The chain combines TRBV2 with TRBJ1-2, with 7 bases matching TRBD1. The V gene end was trimmed by 4 bases and the J gene end by 4 bases; junction bases not matched to a gene: 0. The CDR3 is 12 residues long. Germline values: CDR1 SNHLY, CDR2 FYNNEI. The DNA for the CDR3 is TGTGCCAGCAGTGGGACAGGCTATGGCTACACCTTC. It specifies CASSGTGYGYTF.

V gene TRBV28 combines with J gene TRBJ2-5; the D is unclear. V lost 4 bases, J lost 5 bases, and 8 bases lay in between. Per the germline V gene, CDR1 is MDHEN and CDR2 is SYDVKM. The length of the CDR3 is 12 residues. Here the CDR3 reads CASSWGMETQYF. The CDR3, as DNA: TGTGCCAGCAGTTGGGGTATGGAGACCCAGTACTTC.

This chain uses TRBV5-1 with TRBJ1-1; a possible D gene is TRBD1 (5 bases). Germline V gives CDR1 SGHRS, CDR2 YFSETQ. V was cut by 4 bases and J by 3 bases, with 19 bases left in between. CDR3 length: 16 residues. Here the CDR3 reads CASSAGAGSWDTEAFF. For the CDR3, the DNA is TGCGCCAGCAGCGCTGGGGCGGGATCATGGGACACTGAAGCTTTCTTT.

J is TRBJ1-3 and V is TRBV7-9; a weak D match, TRBD1 (6 bases). Trimming removed 5 bases from V and 4 bases from J, with 18 bases in between. The CDR3 runs 16 residues. CDR1 and CDR2 (germline): SEHNR, FQNEAQ (reference sequence). CDR3 sequence: CASSRLGGRVGNTIYF. CDR3 sequence (DNA): TGTGCCAGCAGCAGACTCGGGGGGCGCGTAGGAAACACCATATATTTT.

The rearrangement links TRBV5-6 to TRBJ2-2; weak D call: TRBD2 (6 bases). V was clipped by 1 base and J by 4 bases, with 20 bases between them. The germline V gene encodes CDR1 SGHDT and CDR2 YYEEEE. CDR3 length: 18 residues. CDR3 coding DNA: TGTGCCAGCAGCTTGTTTCTTTTTGGCAGGAGGGCCACCGGGGAGCTGTTTTTT. This encodes CASSLFLFGRRATGELFF.

This rearrangement joins TRBV9 to TRBJ2-1; TRBD2 aligns across 8 bases. This CDR3 is built from 15 residues. CDR1 is SGDLS, CDR2 YYNGEE, per germline. After removal of 1 base from V and 8 bases from J, the junction contained 8 bases not matched to a gene. CDR3 loop: CASSVIGLAFHEQFF. CDR3 in DNA: TGTGCCAGCAGCGTAATAGGACTAGCTTTCCATGAGCAGTTCTTC.

The chain employs TRBV25-1 and TRBJ1-4; D possibly corresponds to TRBD1 (6 bases). The CDR3 spans 14 residues. Germline CDR1 and CDR2: MGHDK and SYGVNS. V shed 4 bases and J shed 7 bases, with 13 bases lying between them. DNA for the CDR3: TGTGCCAGCAGTGCCCAGGGGCGGAGTGAAAAACTGTTTTTT. It yields the protein CASSAQGRSEKLFF.

The J gene is TRBJ2-3, the V gene TRBV11-2, with TRBD2 as a possible D gene (6 bases). The CDR3 runs to 15 residues. Germline loops: CDR1 SGHAT, CDR2 FQNNGV. V gave up 1 base and J gave up 7 bases, with 15 bases separating them. The CDR3 DNA reads as TGTGCCAGCAGCTTAGGCCGGGAGAGCGGTCATACGCAGTATTTT. Protein sequence: CASSLGRESGHTQYF.

CDR3 sequence (DNA): TGTGCCAGCAGCCTGCCTGGGACAGGGCTGAGGAATGAAAAACTGTTTTTT. Translation: CASSLPGTGLRNEKLFF. The rearrangement uses TRBV5-6 and TRBJ1-4; 9 bases are a match to TRBD1. The junction had 12 bases not matched to a gene; V was cut back by 4 bases and J by 5 bases. CDR3 length equals 17 residues. CDR1 and CDR2 from the germline V gene are SGHDT and YYEEEE.

V usage is TRBV28 and J usage is TRBJ1-4; 9 nucleotides agree with TRBD1. The CDR3 has 16 amino acids. Trimming at V came to 5 bases and at J to 6 bases, leaving 10 bases not matched to a gene. CDR1 is MDHEN, CDR2 SYDVKM, per germline. CDR3: CASSPPGTGFYEKLFF. For the CDR3, the DNA is TGTGCCAGCAGTCCTCCCGGGACAGGGTTTTATGAAAAACTGTTTTTT.

CDR3: CASSPRLAGDLETQYF. The DNA for the CDR3 is TGTGCCAGCAGCCCGAGACTAGCGGGGGACCTAGAGACCCAGTACTTC. V gene TRBV5-6 combines with J gene TRBJ2-5, with 12 positions matching TRBD2. Trimming cost V 4 bases and J 4 bases; bases outside gene matches: 8. The CDR3 is 16 amino acids. CDR1 and CDR2 (germline): SGHDT, YYEEEE.

The rearrangement links TRBV11-3 to TRBJ2-1; D assignment may be TRBD1 or TRBD2 (5 bases each). The CDR3 length is 12 residues. V dropped 3 bases and J dropped 15 bases, with 15 bases sitting between them. The germline V gene encodes CDR1 SGHNT and CDR2 YENEEA. CDR3 residues: CASSLEPGRLFF. The CDR3 DNA sequence: TGTGCCAGCAGCTTGGAACCGGGACGCTTGTTCTTC.

V usage is TRBV5-1 and J usage is TRBJ2-1; D gene ambiguous. This CDR3 is 14 amino acids long. V lost 1 base, J lost 1 base, and 6 bases lay in between. CDR1 and CDR2 (germline): SGHRS, YFSETQ. CDR3 nucleotide sequence: TGCGCCAGCAGCTTGATGGGGTCCTACAATGAGCAGTTCTTC. Its translation: CASSLMGSYNEQFF.

The chain has TRBV21-1 and TRBJ1-2; the DNA was not compared with TRBD1, the D call given in the table. TRBV21-1 is a listed pseudogene. This CDR3 is 15 amino acids long. The CDR3 nucleotides are TGTGCCAGCAGCAAAGGAACAGGGGAATGGGAGGGCTACACCTTC. It specifies CASSKGTGEWEGYTF.

The chain recombines TRBV19 with TRBJ1-5; 7 nucleotides align to TRBD1. The junction had 7 bases not matched to a gene; V was cut back by 1 base and J by 1 base. This CDR3 region has 17 residues. Germline assignment: CDR1 LNHDA and CDR2 SQIVND (reference sequence). The CDR3 loop is CASSIGHRGRSNQPQHF. The CDR3 DNA is TGTGCCAGTAGTATAGGCCACAGGGGTCGGAGCAATCAGCCCCAGCATTTT.